This record covers a single T cell receptor beta chain. Its antigen is not known. Germline V lookup: CDR1 MNHEY, CDR2 SVGAGI. V was clipped by 5 bases and J by 5 bases, with 11 bases between them. This CDR3 is built from 13 residues. This record belongs to a study of T cells after yellow fever vaccination. A universal primer site and UMIs were added as TCR cDNA was made by 5'RACE template switching. TCRdb fed the 5' RACE reads into MiXCR, producing one record per CDR3 protein. The sample lists 170,000 or so distinct CDR3 sequences, about a tenth seen once, with under 40% in the top ten. Study findings and constraints: It was a small share of clonotypes that appeared in both CD4 and CD8 compartments.

This specimen consisted of CD8+ T cells sorted from PBMCs, obtained 45 days after the yellow fever booster vaccination. This TCR derives from a man between 18 and 35 years old who received the YFV17D yellow fever vaccine. V is TRBV6-5 and J is TRBJ2-3; D not resolved. CDR3 DNA: TGTGCCAGCAGTCGAAGTCGCAGAGATACGCAGTATTTT. Its protein is CASSRSRRDTQYF.